In this sample, the clone carrying this T cell receptor (beta chain) turned up a few times. Antigen unknown. Clones were sequenced by immunoSEQ multiplex PCR, and TCRdb holds only the in-frame ones, with some missing. The repertoire has roughly 61,000 clones, about four fifths of them found once; the top ten carry roughly 2.7%. The data derive from a study of vaccination effects on CD4 cells after COVID-19. Study details: Participants were given two doses of BNT162b2 or mRNA-1273 vaccine.

Study-wide results and caveats: Clones from infection and from vaccination both contracted markedly late after vaccination.

Expansion with viral peptide pools was applied to antigen-specific CD4+ T cells by the ViraFEST assay prior to sequencing. Subsequent to 10 days of culture, CD4+ T cells were isolated. Absence of prior SARS-CoV-2 infection characterized the vaccine recipients, who showed negative nucleocapsid antibodies. The sample consisted of CD4+ T cells from PBMCs cultured with HCoV-229E spike peptides, taken before COVID-19 vaccination. The TCR originated in a human donor who received a COVID-19 vaccine.

CDR3 region: CASSQGVTNSPLHF. The CDR3 nucleotides are TGTGCCAGCAGCCAGGGGGTCACTAATTCACCCCTCCACTTT. V is TRBV3-1 (or the pseudogene TRBV3-2) and J is TRBJ1-6, with D perhaps matching TRBD1 (5 bases). The germline CDR1 and CDR2 sequences are LGHDT and YNNKEL (reference sequence). With 3 bases removed from V and 6 bases from J, the gap between germline ends came to 9 bases. The CDR3 runs to 14 residues.